This TCR beta chain was identified during a study of T cell responses to AZD1222 COVID-19 vaccine. The CDR3 has 12 amino acids. CDR1 is SGHAT, CDR2 FQNNGV, per germline. The germline V and J ends were trimmed by 2 bases and 7 bases, with 8 bases remaining between them. Sequencing was performed with immunoSEQ multiplex PCR; in TCRdb, only in-frame clones are kept and a portion is missing. The repertoire has over 100,000 clones, 75% to 90% of them found once; the top ten carry approximately 3.1%. The sequences come from peripheral blood, collected on day 0 of AZD1222 vaccination. The clonotype was recovered from an adult in good health. V and J are TRBV11-2 and TRBJ2-5, with no clear D. CDR3 in amino acids: CASSLITWTQYF. The CDR3 DNA reads TGTGCCAGCAGCTTAATAACTTGGACCCAGTACTTC.